The source of this TCR beta chain is a study of Ad26.COV2.S vaccination and SARS-CoV-2 variants. V was trimmed by 2 bases and J by 4 bases, leaving 4 bases between them. The germline CDR1 and CDR2 sequences are KGHDR and SFDVKD. The CDR3 has 12 residues. The count of this clone is one. Additional DNA sequences in this sample encode the identical CDR3. The treatment denotes: roughly 20 received Ad26.COV2.S at low or high dose, single or two shots; about 5 received placebo; per-sample allocation not given. All samples were drawn on day 63, counting from the first vaccine or placebo injection. Method: immunoSEQ multiplex PCR; TCRdb's copy keeps in-frame clones and lacks some. The sample shows about 400,000 clones, 83% of them seen only once.

The sequence was obtained from a person between 18 and 65 years old who received the Ad26.COV2.S COVID-19 vaccine or a placebo. The rearrangement uses TRBV24-1 and TRBJ2-5; no reliable D call. The sequences come from peripheral blood, collected in a trial of Ad26.COV2.S vaccine versus placebo. The CDR3: CATSDSGETQYF. The CDR3 DNA reads TGTGCCACCAGTGATTCGGGAGAGACCCAGTACTTC.